This TCR beta chain was sequenced during a study of blood T cell repertoires in COVID-19. At the level of the study: COVID-19 samples from acute and convalescent phases originated in the United States, Italy and Spain. T cells, B-cell-depleted T cells, or PBMCs supplied cDNA or gDNA.

The CDR3 extends over 16 amino acids. V was shortened by 7 bases and J by 7 bases, with 22 bases between the two germline ends. Germline values: CDR1 SEHNR, CDR2 FQNEAQ (reference sequence). The repertoire was sequenced with immunoSEQ multiplex PCR; TCRdb's copy has only in-frame clones and lacks some. The sample yields 140,000 or so clones, 75% to 90% seen once. This TCR came from a woman older than 75 with acute or convalescent COVID-19. Sequencing was performed on peripheral blood. The chain employs TRBV7-9 and TRBJ1-4; the D gene is possibly TRBD1 (5 bases). The CDR3 DNA sequence: TGTGCCAGCACCCACTCGGGGCGGCGGGGGGGTGAAAAACTGTTTTTT. This encodes CASTHSGRRGGEKLFF.